The clone carrying this T cell receptor (beta chain) was seen more than once but under ten times. Its antigen remains unknown. This entry belongs to a study of response to subunit inactivated influenza vaccine. Study observations and caveats: Authors suggested each seasonal influenza vaccination recruits few new T cells.

TCRdb ran MiXCR on the RT-PCR reads and lists one entry per CDR3 protein. The table lists about 620,000 distinct CDR3 sequences, approximately 10% of them singletons, with 9.5% to 11% in the top ten. CDR1 and CDR2 (germline): SGHVS, FNYEAQ. V shed 1 base and J 4 bases; nucleotides not matched to a gene: 3. CDR3 length: 15 residues. These data were also filed under a second study, of T cells expressing NK-cell markers. That study reports: What made the TCR beta cDNA was 5'RACE template switching with UMIs. The study drew TCR beta repertoires from sorted CD3+CD56+NKG2C+, CD3+CD56+NKG2C- and CD3+CD56-NKG2C+ T cells. One of the eight sequenced donors was seronegative, whereas the other seven were HCMV-seropositive. Unclear, still, was the HCMV specificity of the expanded NKG2C+ T cell clones.

This receptor was taken from a middle-aged man who received an inactivated influenza vaccine. Sequences were derived from PBMCs from blood, sampled on the day of vaccination. The rearrangement joins TRBV7-6 to TRBJ2-1, with TRBD2 identical over 8 bases. CDR3 amino acids: CASSLGTSIYNEQFF. CDR3 sequence (DNA): TGTGCCAGCAGCTTAGGGACTAGCATATACAATGAGCAGTTCTTC.